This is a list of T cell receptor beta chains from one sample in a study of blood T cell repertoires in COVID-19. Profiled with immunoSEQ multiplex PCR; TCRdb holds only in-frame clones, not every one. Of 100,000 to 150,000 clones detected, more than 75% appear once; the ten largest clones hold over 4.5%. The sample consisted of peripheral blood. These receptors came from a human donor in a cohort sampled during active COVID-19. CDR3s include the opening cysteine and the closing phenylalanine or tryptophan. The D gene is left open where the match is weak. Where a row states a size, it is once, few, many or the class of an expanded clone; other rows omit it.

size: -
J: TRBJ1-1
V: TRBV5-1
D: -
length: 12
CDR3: CASSFFGGEAFF
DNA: TGCGCCAGCAGCTTTTTCGGGGGTGAAGCTTTCTTT

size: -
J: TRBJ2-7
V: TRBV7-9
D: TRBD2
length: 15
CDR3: CASSLALAGGHEQYF
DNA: TGTGCCAGCAGCTTAGCCTTAGCGGGAGGTCACGAGCAGTACTTC

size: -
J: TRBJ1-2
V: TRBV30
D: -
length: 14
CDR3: CAWIKQQVPWGYTF
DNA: TGTGCCTGGATCAAGCAACAGGTTCCCTGGGGCTACACCTTC

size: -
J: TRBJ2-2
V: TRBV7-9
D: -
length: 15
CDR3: CASMVGRLNTGELFF
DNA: TGTGCCAGTATGGTCGGGAGATTGAACACCGGGGAGCTGTTTTTT

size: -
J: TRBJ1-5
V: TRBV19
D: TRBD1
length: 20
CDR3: CASSIGRTGARSYSNQPQHF
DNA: TGTGCCAGTAGTATCGGCCGGACAGGAGCTCGGAGTTATAGCAATCAGCCCCAGCATTTT

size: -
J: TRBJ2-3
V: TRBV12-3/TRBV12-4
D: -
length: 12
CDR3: CASSLGRNTQYF
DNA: TGTGCCAGCAGCCTGGGGAGGAATACGCAGTATTTT

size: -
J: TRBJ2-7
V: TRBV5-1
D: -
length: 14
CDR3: CASSFQNREGEQYF
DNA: TGCGCCAGCAGCTTCCAAAACAGGGAAGGAGAGCAGTACTTC

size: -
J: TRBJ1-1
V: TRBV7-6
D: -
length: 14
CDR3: CASSLASGYTEAFF
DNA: TGTGCCAGCAGCTTAGCTTCCGGGTACACTGAAGCTTTCTTT

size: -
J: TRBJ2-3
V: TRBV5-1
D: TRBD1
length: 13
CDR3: CASRGQGVDTQYF
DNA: TGCGCCAGCAGGGGACAGGGCGTGGATACGCAGTATTTT

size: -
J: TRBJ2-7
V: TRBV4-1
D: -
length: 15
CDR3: CASSPWGSGSYEQYF
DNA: TGCGCCAGCAGCCCCTGGGGTAGCGGCTCCTACGAGCAGTACTTC

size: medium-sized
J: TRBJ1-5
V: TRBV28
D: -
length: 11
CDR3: CASSTGQPQHF
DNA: TGTGCCAGCAGTACAGGGCAGCCCCAGCATTTT

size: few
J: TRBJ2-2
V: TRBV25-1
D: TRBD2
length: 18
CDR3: CASSERGTSGRRRGELFF
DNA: TGTGCCAGCAGTGAGCGGGGGACTAGCGGGAGAAGACGCGGGGAGCTGTTTTTT

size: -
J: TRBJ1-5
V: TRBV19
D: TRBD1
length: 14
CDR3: CASSDRVRNQPQHF
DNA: TGTGCCAGTAGTGACAGGGTAAGGAATCAGCCCCAGCATTTT

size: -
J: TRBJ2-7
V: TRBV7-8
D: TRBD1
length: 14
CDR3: CASSLDGRGYEQYF
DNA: TGTGCCAGCAGCTTAGATGGCAGGGGGTACGAGCAGTACTTC

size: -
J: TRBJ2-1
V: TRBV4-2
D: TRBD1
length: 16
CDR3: CASSQVTGGRDNEQFF
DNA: TGTGCCAGCAGCCAAGTCACAGGGGGCAGGGACAATGAGCAGTTCTTC

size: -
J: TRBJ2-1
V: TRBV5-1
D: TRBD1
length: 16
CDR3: CASRPDRGRSYNEQFF
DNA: TGCGCCAGCAGACCTGACAGGGGTCGGTCCTACAATGAGCAGTTCTTC

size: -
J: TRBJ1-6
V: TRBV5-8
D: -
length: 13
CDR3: CASSPQLISPLHF
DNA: TGTGCCAGCAGCCCTCAACTAATTTCACCCCTCCACTTT

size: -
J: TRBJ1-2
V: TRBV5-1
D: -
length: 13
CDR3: CASSLAGADGYTF
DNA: TGCGCCAGCAGCTTGGCAGGGGCGGATGGCTACACCTTC

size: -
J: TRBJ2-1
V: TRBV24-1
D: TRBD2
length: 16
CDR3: CATSDPSGRAYNEQFF
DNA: TGTGCCACCAGTGATCCTAGCGGGAGGGCTTACAATGAGCAGTTCTTC

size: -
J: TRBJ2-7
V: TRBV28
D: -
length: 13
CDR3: CASSGTGFDEQYF
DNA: TGTGCCAGCAGTGGAACAGGGTTTGACGAGCAGTACTTC

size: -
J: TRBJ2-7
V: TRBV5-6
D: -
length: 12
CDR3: CASSFTSYEQYF
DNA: TGTGCCAGCAGCTTCACTAGTTACGAGCAGTACTTC

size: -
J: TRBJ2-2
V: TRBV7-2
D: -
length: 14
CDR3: CASSQRRDTGELFF
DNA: TGTGCCAGCAGCCAGAGGCGGGACACCGGGGAGCTGTTTTTT

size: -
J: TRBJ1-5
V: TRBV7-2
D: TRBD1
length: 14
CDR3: CASSPLDRGGSQHF
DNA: TGTGCCAGCAGTCCCCTAGACAGGGGCGGGTCCCAGCATTTT

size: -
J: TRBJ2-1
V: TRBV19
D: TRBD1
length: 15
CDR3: CASNRGLGVDNEQFF
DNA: TGTGCCAGTAACAGGGGGCTAGGCGTGGACAATGAGCAGTTCTTC

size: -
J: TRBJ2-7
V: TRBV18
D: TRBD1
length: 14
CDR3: CASSPRTGSPEQYF
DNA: TGTGCCAGCTCACCAAGGACAGGGTCACCCGAGCAGTACTTC

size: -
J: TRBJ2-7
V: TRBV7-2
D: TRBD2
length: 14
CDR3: CASSSRLAAYEQYF
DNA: TGTGCCAGCAGCTCCCGACTAGCGGCCTACGAGCAGTACTTC

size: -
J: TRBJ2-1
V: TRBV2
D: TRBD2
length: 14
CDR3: CASSTSRLAEEQFF
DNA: TGTGCCAGCAGTACCTCCCGACTAGCGGAAGAGCAGTTCTTC

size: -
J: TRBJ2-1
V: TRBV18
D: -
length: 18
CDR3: CASSREPQALSSYNEQFF
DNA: TGTGCCAGCTCCCGTGAACCCCAGGCTTTGAGCTCCTACAATGAGCAGTTCTTC

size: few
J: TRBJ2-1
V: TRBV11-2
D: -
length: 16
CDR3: CASSLGSGASYNEQFF
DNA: TGTGCCAGCAGCTTAGGGAGCGGAGCCTCCTACAATGAGCAGTTCTTC

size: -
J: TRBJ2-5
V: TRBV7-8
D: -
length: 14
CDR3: CASSPTPGEETQYF
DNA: TGTGCCAGCAGCCCGACCCCCGGGGAAGAGACCCAGTACTTC

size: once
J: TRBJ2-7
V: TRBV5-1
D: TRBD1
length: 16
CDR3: CASSYNAGTGVYEQYF
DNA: TGCGCCAGCAGCTATAACGCCGGGACAGGGGTATACGAGCAGTACTTC

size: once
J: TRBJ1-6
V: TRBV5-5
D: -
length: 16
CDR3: CASRPTGVRDHSPLHF
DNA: TGTGCCAGCAGACCGACCGGGGTCCGCGATCATTCACCCCTCCACTTT

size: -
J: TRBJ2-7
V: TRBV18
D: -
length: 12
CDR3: CASSPQLYEQYF
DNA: TGTGCCAGCTCACCGCAACTCTACGAGCAGTACTTC

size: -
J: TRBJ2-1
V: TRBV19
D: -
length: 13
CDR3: CASSITGLNEQFF
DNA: TGTGCCAGTAGTATAACGGGACTCAATGAGCAGTTCTTC

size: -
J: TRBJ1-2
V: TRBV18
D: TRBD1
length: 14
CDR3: CASSPGTGRDGYTF
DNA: TGTGCCAGCTCACCAGGGACAGGAAGGGATGGCTACACCTTC

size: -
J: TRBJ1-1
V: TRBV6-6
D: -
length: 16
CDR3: CASSVNFRGRGTEAFF
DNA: TGTGCCAGCTCAGTTAACTTTCGGGGTCGAGGAACTGAAGCTTTCTTT

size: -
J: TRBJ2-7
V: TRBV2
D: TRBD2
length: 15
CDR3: CASSQLAGSPYEQYF
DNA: TGTGCCAGCAGTCAACTAGCGGGATCCCCCTACGAGCAGTACTTC

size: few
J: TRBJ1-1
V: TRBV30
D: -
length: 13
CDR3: CAWSVRGNTEAFF
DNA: TGTGCCTGGAGTGTACGAGGGAACACTGAAGCTTTCTTT

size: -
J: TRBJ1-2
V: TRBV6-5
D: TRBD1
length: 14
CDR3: CASSSDRENYGYTF
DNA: TGTGCCAGCAGTTCGGACAGGGAAAACTATGGCTACACCTTC

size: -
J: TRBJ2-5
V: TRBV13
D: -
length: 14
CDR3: CASSSGRSQETQYF
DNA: TGTGCCAGCAGCTCGGGGAGATCCCAAGAGACCCAGTACTTC

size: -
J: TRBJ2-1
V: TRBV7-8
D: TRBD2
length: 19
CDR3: CASSLAASGRSASYNEQFF
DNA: TGTGCCAGCAGCTTAGCGGCTAGCGGGAGGAGTGCATCCTACAATGAGCAGTTCTTC

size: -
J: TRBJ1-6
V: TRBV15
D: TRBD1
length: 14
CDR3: CATSRRDRDSPLHF
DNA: TGTGCCACCAGCAGAAGGGACAGAGATTCACCCCTCCACTTT

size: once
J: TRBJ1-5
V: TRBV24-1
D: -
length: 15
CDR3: CATSDLRGRNQPQHF
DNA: TGTGCCACCAGTGATCTCAGGGGACGCAATCAGCCCCAGCATTTT

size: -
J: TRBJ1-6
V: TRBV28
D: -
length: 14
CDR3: CASSLGQAGSPLHF
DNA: TGTGCCAGCAGTTTAGGTCAGGCGGGATCACCCCTCCACTTT

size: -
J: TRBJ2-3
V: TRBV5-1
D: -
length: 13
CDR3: CASSFRRQDTQYF
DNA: TGCGCCAGCAGCTTTAGAAGACAGGATACGCAGTATTTT

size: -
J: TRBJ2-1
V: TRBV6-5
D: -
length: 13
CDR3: CASSYLVGSEQFF
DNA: TGTGCCAGCAGTTATTTAGTGGGGAGTGAGCAGTTCTTC

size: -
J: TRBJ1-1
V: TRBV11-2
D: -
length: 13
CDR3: CASSPYRTEEAFF
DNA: TGTGCCAGCAGCCCCTATAGGACAGAAGAAGCTTTCTTT

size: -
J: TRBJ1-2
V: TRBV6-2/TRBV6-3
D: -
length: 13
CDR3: CASSDQDNYGYTF
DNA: TGTGCCAGCAGTGACCAGGATAACTATGGCTACACCTTC

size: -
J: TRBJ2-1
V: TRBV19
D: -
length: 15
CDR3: CASTRDFGSSNEQFF
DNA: TGTGCCAGTACGCGGGACTTCGGTAGCTCTAATGAGCAGTTCTTC